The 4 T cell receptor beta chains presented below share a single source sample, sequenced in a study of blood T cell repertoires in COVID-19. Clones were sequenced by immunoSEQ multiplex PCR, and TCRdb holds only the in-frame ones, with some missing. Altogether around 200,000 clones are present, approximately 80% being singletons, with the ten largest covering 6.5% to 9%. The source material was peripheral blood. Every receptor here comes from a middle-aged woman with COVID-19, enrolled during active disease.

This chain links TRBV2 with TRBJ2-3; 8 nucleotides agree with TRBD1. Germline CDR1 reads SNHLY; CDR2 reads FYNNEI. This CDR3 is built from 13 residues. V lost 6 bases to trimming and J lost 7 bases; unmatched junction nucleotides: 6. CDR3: CASSEQGAHTQYF. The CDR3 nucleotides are TGTGCCAGCAGCGAGCAGGGGGCTCATACGCAGTATTTT.

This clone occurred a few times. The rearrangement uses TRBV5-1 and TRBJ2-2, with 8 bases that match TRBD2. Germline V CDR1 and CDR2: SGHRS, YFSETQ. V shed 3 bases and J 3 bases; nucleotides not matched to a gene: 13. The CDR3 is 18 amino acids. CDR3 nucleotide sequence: TGCGCCAGCAGCTCTAAAACCGGGACTAGAGTATACACCGGGGAGCTGTTTTTT. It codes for CASSSKTGTRVYTGELFF.

CDR3: CASSQRPSFYEQYF. The CDR3 DNA reads TGTGCCAGCAGCCAAAGGCCTAGCTTCTACGAGCAGTACTTC. The chain has TRBV3-1 (or the pseudogene TRBV3-2) and TRBJ2-7, with D maybe TRBD2 (5 bases). Germline V lookup: CDR1 LGHDT, CDR2 YNNKEL (reference sequence). The V end lost 2 bases, the J end lost 3 bases, and 11 bases lay between the germline ends. The CDR3 extends over 14 amino acids.

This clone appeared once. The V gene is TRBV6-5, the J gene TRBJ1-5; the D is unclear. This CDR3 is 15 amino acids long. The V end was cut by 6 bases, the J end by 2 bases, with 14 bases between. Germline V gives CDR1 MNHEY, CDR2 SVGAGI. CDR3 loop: CASRRYPRGNQPQHF. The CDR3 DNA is TGTGCCAGCAGGCGATATCCCCGGGGCAATCAGCCCCAGCATTTT.